Reported below is one T cell receptor beta chain. Source study methods: Amplification of reference gene primers provided the estimated nucleated cell counts. Repertoires were generated with immunoSEQ multiplex PCR, while TCRdb's copy carries only in-frame clones and drops some. V, J and clone size reflect that table, while D and trimming were determined from the DNA. Among about 190,000 clones listed, around nine tenths were seen once. The data stem from a study of blood T cell repertoires in COVID-19. Study details: Collection of acute and convalescent COVID-19 samples took place in the United States, Italy and Spain. PBMCs, B-cell-depleted T cells, or T cells provided the cDNA or gDNA that made up the material.

V dropped 0 bases and J dropped 5 bases, with 19 bases sitting between them. Germline V gene data show CDR1 as LGHNA and CDR2 as YSLEER. The CDR3 has 17 amino acids. The sample comprised peripheral blood. J is TRBJ2-5 and V is TRBV4-3; TRBD1 might be the D (5 bases). The receptor's source is a human donor in a cohort sampled during active COVID-19. The CDR3 sequence is CASSQEGGQGRWETQYF. DNA of the CDR3: TGCGCCAGCAGCCAAGAAGGTGGGCAGGGAAGATGGGAGACCCAGTACTTC.